This T cell receptor beta chain was found in a study of T cells in Graves' hyperthyroidism and ophthalmopathy. Points from the study as a whole: From stable hyperthyroidism, ophthalmopathy was set apart by a 13 V-J model. Peripheral blood also featured most of the thyroid clonotypes expanded above 0.001.

This clonotype has more than one count but fewer than ten. The target antigen is unknown. TCR beta CDR3 sequences were amplified from RNA transcripts. The HTBI set primed first-round TCR CDR3 RT-PCR. One entry per CDR3 protein results from TCRdb running MiXCR on the multiplex PCR reads. The sample carries some 200,000 distinct CDR3 sequences, roughly a sixth recorded once. The TCR originated in a woman between 50 and 59 years old with Graves' hyperthyroidism. Material: blood.

The CDR3 spells CASSRTGPNYGYTF. The CDR3 DNA reads as TGTGCCAGCAGTCGGACAGGCCCTAACTATGGCTACACCTTC. The chain couples TRBV28 to TRBJ1-2; TRBD1 aligns across 7 bases. Germline-derived CDR1 and CDR2 are MDHEN and SYDVKM. V shed 5 bases, J shed 0 bases, and the junction held 3 bases outside the gene matches. The CDR3 runs 14 residues.